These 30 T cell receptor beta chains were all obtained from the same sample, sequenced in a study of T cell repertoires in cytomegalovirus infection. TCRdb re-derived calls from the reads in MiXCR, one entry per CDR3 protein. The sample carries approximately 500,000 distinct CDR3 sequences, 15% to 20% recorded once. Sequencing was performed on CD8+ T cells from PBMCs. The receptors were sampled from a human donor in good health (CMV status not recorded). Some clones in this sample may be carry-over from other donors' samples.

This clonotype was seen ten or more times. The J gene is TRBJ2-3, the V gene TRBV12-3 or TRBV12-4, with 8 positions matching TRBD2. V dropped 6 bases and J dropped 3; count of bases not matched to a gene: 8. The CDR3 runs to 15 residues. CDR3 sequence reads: CASSRGLEFTDTQYF. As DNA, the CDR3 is TGTGCCAGCAGCCGGGGACTAGAGTTTACAGATACGCAGTATTTT.

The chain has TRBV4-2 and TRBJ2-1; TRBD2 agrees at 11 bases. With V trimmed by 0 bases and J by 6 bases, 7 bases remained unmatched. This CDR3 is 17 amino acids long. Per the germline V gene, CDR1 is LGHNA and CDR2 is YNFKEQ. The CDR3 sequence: CASSQDRGTSGRNEQFF. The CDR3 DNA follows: TGTGCCAGCAGCCAAGACCGAGGGACTAGCGGTCGCAATGAGCAGTTCTTC.

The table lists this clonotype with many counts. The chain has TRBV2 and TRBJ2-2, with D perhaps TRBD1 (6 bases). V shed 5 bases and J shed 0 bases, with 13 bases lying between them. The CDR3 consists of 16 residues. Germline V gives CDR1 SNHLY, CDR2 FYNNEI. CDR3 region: CASSFSTGANTGELFF. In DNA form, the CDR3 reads TGTGCCAGCAGTTTCTCGACAGGAGCGAACACCGGGGAGCTGTTTTTT.

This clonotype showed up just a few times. This chain's CDR3 is CASGLYGGGTEAFF. CDR3 coding DNA: TGTGCTAGTGGTTTGTATGGAGGAGGCACTGAAGCTTTCTTT. The V and J genes are TRBV12-5 and TRBJ1-1, with D unresolved. The CDR3 totals 14 residues. V shed 2 bases and J shed 4 bases, with 11 bases lying between them. Per the germline V gene, CDR1 is LGHNT and CDR2 is FRNRAP. The variable domain in full, with the rest retrieved from reference TRBV12-5 and TRBJ1-1, is DARVTQTPRHKVTEMGQEVTMRCQPILGHNTVFWYRQTMMQGLELLAYFRNRAPLDDSGMPKDRFSAEMPDATLATLKIQPSEPRDSAVYFCASGLYGGGTEAFFGQGTRLTVV.

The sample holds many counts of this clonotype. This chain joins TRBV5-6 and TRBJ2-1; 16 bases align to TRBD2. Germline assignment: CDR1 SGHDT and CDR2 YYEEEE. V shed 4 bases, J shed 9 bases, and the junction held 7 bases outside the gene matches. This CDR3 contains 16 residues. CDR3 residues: CASSGTSGRASSEQFF. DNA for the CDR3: TGTGCCAGCAGCGGGACTAGCGGGAGGGCCTCCAGTGAGCAGTTCTTC.

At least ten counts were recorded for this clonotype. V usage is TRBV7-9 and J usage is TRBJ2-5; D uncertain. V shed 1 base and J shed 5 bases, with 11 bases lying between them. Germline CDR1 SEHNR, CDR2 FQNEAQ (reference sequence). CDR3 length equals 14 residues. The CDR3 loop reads CASSLDLQKETQYF. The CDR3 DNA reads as TGTGCCAGCAGCTTAGACTTGCAGAAGGAGACCCAGTACTTC.

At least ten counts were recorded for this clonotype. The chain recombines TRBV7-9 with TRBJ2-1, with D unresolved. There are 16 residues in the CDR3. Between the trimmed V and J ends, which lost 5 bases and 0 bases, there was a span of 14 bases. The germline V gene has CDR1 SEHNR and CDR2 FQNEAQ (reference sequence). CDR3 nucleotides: TGTGCCAGCAGCGGGGTGGCTCAGAACTCCTACAATGAGCAGTTCTTC. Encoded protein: CASSGVAQNSYNEQFF. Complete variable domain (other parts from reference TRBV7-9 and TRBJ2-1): DTGVSQNPRHKITKRGQNVTFRCDPISEHNRLYWYRQTLGQGPEFLTYFQNEAQLEKSRLLSDRFSAERPKGSFSTLEIQRTEQGDSAMYLCASSGVAQNSYNEQFFGPGTRLTVL.

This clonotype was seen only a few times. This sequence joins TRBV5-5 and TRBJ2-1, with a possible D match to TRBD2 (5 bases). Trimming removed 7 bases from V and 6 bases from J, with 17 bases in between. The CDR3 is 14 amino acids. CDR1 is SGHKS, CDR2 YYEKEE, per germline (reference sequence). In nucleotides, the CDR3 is TGTGCCAGCCTCCGAGGAGCGGCCCCCAATGAGCAGTTCTTC. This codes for CASLRGAAPNEQFF.

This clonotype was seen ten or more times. The CDR3 protein is CASSITGQGYTF. DNA of the CDR3: TGTGCCAGCAGTATAACAGGGCAAGGCTACACCTTC. This chain joins TRBV6-1 and TRBJ1-2, with D perhaps TRBD1 (6 bases). Germline CDR1 MNHNS, CDR2 SASEGT. CDR3 size: 12 residues. V was trimmed by 5 bases and J by 8 bases, leaving 12 bases between them.

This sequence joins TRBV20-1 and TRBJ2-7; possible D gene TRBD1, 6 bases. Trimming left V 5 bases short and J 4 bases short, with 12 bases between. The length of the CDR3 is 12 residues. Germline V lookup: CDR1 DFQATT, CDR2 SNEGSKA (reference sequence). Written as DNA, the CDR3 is TGCAGTGCTCCAGGGGAATCATACGAGCAGTACTTC. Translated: CSAPGESYEQYF.

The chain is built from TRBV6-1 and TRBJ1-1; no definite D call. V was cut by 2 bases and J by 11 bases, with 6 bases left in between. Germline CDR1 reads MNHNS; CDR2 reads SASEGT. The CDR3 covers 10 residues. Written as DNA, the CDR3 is TGTGCCAGCAGTGAAAATCCGGCTTTCTTT. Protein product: CASSENPAFF.

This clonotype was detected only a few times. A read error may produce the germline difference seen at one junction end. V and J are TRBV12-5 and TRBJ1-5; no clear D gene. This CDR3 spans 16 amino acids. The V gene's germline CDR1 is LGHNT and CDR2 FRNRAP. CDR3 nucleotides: TGCGCCTGCGACTTTATAGGGTCAGGTTACAATCAGCCCCAGCATTTT. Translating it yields CACDFIGSGYNQPQHF.

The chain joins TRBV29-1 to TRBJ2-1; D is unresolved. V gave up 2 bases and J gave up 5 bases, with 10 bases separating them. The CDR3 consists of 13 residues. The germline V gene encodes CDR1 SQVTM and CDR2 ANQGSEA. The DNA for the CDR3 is TGCAGCGTTGAATTAGACACGGACAATGAGCAGTTCTTC. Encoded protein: CSVELDTDNEQFF.

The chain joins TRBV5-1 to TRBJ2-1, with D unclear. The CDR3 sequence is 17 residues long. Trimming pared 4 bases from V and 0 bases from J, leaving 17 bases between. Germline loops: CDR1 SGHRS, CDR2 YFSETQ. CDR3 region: CASSPTIRGYSYNEQFF. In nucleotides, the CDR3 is TGCGCCAGCAGCCCCACAATCAGAGGATACTCCTACAATGAGCAGTTCTTC.

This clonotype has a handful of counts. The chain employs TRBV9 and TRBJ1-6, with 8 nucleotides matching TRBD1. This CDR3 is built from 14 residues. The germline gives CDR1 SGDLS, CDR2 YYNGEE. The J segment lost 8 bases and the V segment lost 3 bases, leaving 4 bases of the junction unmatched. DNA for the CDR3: TGTGCCAGCAGCGAGCAGGGGGCCGATTCACCCCTCCACTTT. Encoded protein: CASSEQGADSPLHF.

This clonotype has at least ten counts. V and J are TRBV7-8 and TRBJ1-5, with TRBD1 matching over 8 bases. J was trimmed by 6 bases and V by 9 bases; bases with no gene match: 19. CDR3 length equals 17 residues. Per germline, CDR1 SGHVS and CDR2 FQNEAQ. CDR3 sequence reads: CASRGQGGLTGSQPQHF. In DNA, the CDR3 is TGTGCCAGTCGAGGACAGGGCGGATTGACTGGAAGTCAGCCCCAGCATTTT.

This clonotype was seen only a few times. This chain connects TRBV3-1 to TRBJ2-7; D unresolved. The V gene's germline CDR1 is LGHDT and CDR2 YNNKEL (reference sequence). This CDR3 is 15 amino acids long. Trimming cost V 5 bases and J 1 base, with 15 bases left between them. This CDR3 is CASSSLLGSSYEQYF. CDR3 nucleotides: TGTGCCAGCAGCTCACTCCTCGGGTCATCCTACGAGCAGTACTTC.

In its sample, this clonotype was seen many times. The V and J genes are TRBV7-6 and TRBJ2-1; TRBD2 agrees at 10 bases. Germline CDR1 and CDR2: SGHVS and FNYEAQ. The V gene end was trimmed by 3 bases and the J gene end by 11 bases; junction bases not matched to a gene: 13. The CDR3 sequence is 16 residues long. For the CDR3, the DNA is TGTGCCAGCAGCTTCCCCATGAGTAGCGGGGGGCCAAAGCAGTTCTTC. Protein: CASSFPMSSGGPKQFF.

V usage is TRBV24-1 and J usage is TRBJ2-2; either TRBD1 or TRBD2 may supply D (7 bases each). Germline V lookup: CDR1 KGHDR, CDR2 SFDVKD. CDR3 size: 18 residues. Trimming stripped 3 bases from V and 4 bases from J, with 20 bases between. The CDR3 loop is CATSDLPGDREGTGELFF. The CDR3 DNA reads TGTGCCACCAGTGATCTACCGGGCGACAGGGAGGGCACCGGGGAGCTGTTTTTT.

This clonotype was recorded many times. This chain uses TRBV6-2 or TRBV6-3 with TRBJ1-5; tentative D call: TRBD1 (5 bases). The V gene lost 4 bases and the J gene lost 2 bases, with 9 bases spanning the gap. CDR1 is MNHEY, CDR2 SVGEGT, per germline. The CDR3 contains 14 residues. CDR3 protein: CASSSGHRNQPQHF. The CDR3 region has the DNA TGTGCCAGCAGTTCCGGACACCGCAATCAGCCCCAGCATTTT.

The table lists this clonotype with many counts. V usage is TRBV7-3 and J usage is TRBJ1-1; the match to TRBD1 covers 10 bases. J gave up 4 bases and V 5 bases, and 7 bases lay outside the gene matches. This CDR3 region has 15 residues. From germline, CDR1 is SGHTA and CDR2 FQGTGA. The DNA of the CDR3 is TGTGCCAGCAGCCCCCTGGGACAGGGGAGCACTGAAGCTTTCTTT. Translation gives CASSPLGQGSTEAFF.

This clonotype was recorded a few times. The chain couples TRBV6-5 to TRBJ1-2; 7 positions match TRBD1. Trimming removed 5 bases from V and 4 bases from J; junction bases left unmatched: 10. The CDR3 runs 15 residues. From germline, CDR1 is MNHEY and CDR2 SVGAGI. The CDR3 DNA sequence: TGTGCCAGCAGTCCCGATTGGACAGGACCCTATGGCTACACCTTC. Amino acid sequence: CASSPDWTGPYGYTF.

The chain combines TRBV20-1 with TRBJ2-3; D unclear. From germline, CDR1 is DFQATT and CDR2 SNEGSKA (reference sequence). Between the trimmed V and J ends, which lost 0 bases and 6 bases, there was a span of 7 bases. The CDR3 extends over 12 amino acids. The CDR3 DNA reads TGCAGTGCTAGAGATCATGAGGATACGCAGTATTTT. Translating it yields CSARDHEDTQYF.

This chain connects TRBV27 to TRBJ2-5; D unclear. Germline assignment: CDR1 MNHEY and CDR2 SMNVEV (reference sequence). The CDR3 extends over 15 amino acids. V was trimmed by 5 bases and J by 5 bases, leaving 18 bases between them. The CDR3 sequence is CASSLGYSSRETQYF. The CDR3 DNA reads TGTGCCAGCAGTCTCGGGTACTCCTCAAGGGAGACCCAGTACTTC.

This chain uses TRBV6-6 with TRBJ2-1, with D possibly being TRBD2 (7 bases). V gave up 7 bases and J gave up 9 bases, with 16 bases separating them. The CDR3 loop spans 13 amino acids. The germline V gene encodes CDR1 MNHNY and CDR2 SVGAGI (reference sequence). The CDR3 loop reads CASTLGGGFEQFF. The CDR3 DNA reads TGTGCCAGCACCTTAGGGGGAGGGTTTGAGCAGTTCTTC.

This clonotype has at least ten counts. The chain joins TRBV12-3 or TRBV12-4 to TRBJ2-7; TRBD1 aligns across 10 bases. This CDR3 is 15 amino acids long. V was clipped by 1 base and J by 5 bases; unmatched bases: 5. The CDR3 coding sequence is TGTGCCAGCAGTTTAGGCTCCGGGACAGGGGACGAGCAGTACTTC. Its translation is CASSLGSGTGDEQYF.

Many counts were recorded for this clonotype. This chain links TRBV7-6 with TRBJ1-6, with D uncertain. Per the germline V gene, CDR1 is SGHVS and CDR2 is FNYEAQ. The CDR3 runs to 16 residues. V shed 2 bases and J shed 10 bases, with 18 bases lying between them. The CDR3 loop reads CASSLYTTVKDSPLHF. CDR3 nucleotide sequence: TGTGCCAGCAGCTTATACACCACAGTAAAAGACTCACCCCTCCACTTT.

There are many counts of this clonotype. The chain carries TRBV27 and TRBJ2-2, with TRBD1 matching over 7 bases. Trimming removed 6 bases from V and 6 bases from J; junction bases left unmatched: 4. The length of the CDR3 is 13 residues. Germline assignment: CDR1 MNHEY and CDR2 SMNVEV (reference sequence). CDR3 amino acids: CASSLTGAGELFF. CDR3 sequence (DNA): TGTGCCAGCAGCCTAACAGGGGCCGGGGAGCTGTTTTTT.

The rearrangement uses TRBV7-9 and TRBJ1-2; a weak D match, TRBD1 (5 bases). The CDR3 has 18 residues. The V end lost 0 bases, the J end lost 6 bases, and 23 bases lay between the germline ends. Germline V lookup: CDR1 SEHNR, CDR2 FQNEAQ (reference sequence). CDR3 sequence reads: CASSLAYMSAKGSHGYTF. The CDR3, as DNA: TGTGCCAGCAGCTTAGCGTATATGAGCGCTAAGGGGTCCCATGGCTACACCTTC.

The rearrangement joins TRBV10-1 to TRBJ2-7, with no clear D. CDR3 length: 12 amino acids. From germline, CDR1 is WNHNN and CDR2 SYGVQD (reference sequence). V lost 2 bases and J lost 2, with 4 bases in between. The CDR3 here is CASSENPYEQYF. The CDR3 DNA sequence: TGCGCCAGCAGTGAGAATCCCTACGAGCAGTACTTC.